This T cell receptor (beta chain) originates from a study of blood T cell repertoires in COVID-19. Overall study: Italy, Spain and the United States were the sources of the convalescent and acute COVID-19 samples. PBMCs, B-cell-depleted T cells, or T cells provided the cDNA or gDNA that made up the material.

This clone was recorded once. Per the original methods: Estimated nucleated cell counts came from reference gene primer amplification. Method: immunoSEQ multiplex PCR; TCRdb's copy keeps in-frame clones and lacks some. V, J and clone size were drawn from that table, and D and trimming were deduced from the DNA. The sample consists of tens of thousands of clones, 89% of them appearing once. CDR3 length: 19 amino acids. Germline CDR1 SGHTA, CDR2 FQGNSA. The V and J ends lost 2 bases and 3 bases, in that order; junction bases with no gene match: 16. This TCR came from a human donor in a cohort sampled during active COVID-19. J is TRBJ2-3 and V is TRBV7-2; 8 bases are shared with TRBD2. Sequenced input: peripheral blood. This chain's CDR3 is CASSLTPTGGTIITDTQYF. CDR3 coding DNA: TGTGCCAGCAGCTTAACCCCCACGGGGGGGACCATTATAACAGATACGCAGTATTTT.